What follows are 22 T cell receptor beta chains derived from one specimen sequenced in a study of T cell changes during pregnancy in multiple sclerosis. The assay was immunoSEQ multiplex PCR, and TCRdb's table has in-frame clones only and misses some. Here the sample spans about 38,000 clones, approximately 91% being singletons. The sample consisted of CD8+ T cells from peripheral blood mononuclear cells, taken after pregnancy. The receptor source for this set is a female donor with multiple sclerosis, enrolled in a pregnancy study.

The chain carries TRBV29-1 and TRBJ1-2; D is perhaps TRBD1 (5 bases). The CDR3 consists of 11 residues. The germline gives CDR1 SQVTM, CDR2 ANQGSEA. Trimming left V 7 bases short and J 3 bases short, with 9 bases between. The CDR3 DNA reads TGCAGCGCTCAGGGTGACTATGGCTACACCTTC. Residues: CSAQGDYGYTF.

The V gene is TRBV13, the J gene TRBJ1-2; TRBD1 matches 8 bases. This CDR3 contains 15 residues. Looked up from germline, CDR1 is PRHDT and CDR2 is FYEKMQ (reference sequence). Trimming at V came to 5 bases and at J to 5 bases, leaving 10 bases not matched to a gene. CDR3 DNA sequence: TGTGCCAGCAGCAATACAGGGGGGGGATTTTATGGCTACACCTTC. Its protein product is CASSNTGGGFYGYTF.

The chain carries TRBV10-1 and TRBJ2-1; TRBD2 agrees at 9 bases. The V gene end was trimmed by 4 bases and the J gene end by 2 bases; junction bases not matched to a gene: 6. The length of the CDR3 is 16 residues. Per the germline V gene, CDR1 is WNHNN and CDR2 is SYGVQD (reference sequence). CDR3 in DNA: TGCGCCAGCAGTGGGAAAGCGGGGGGACCCTACAATGAGCAGTTCTTC. As protein: CASSGKAGGPYNEQFF.

This clone has ten or more counts. The CDR3 nucleotides read TGTGCCAGCAGTGAGTTGGCGGGAGCCACAGATACGCAGTATTTT. It codes for CASSELAGATDTQYF. The chain recombines TRBV6-4 with TRBJ2-3, with 7 bases lining up with TRBD2. V trimming: 3 bases; J trimming: 2 bases; junction bases outside the gene matches: 5. The germline gives CDR1 MRHNA, CDR2 SNTAGT. There are 15 residues in the CDR3.

This clone was observed a handful of times. CDR3 DNA: TGTGCCAGCAGCTCTTCGGGGTACACTGAAGCTTTCTTT. Encoded protein: CASSSSGYTEAFF. The rearrangement joins TRBV7-3 to TRBJ1-1; D unclear. The V and J ends lost 4 bases and 3 bases respectively, with 9 bases between them. The CDR3 sequence is 13 residues long. The V gene's germline CDR1 is SGHTA and CDR2 FQGTGA.

The gene calls are TRBV19 and TRBJ2-1; a possible D gene is TRBD1 (7 bases). The CDR3 is made up of 13 amino acids. The ends were cut back, 7 bases at V and 7 bases at J, with 14 bases in the middle. CDR1 LNHDA and CDR2 SQIVND come from the germline V gene (reference sequence). The CDR3 region is CASTPGGSNEQFF. The CDR3 DNA follows: TGTGCCAGTACCCCAGGGGGGAGTAATGAGCAGTTCTTC.

In this sample, this clone turned up once. The chain joins TRBV6-1 to TRBJ2-1; 8 nucleotides agree with TRBD1. CDR1 is MNHNS, CDR2 SASEGT, per germline. V lost 4 bases, J lost 9 bases, and 8 bases stayed unmatched. The CDR3 has 14 residues. The CDR3 loop is CASSGYRGFLEQFF. Written as DNA, the CDR3 is TGTGCCAGCAGTGGATACAGGGGGTTTCTTGAGCAGTTCTTC.

This chain uses TRBV13 with TRBJ2-3; 9 nucleotides align to TRBD2. The J segment lost 6 bases and the V segment lost 2 bases, leaving 3 bases of the junction unmatched. The CDR3 is 14 amino acids. Germline V lookup: CDR1 PRHDT, CDR2 FYEKMQ (reference sequence). The CDR3 bases are TGTGCCAGCAGCTTACGCGGGAGGGGGGATACGCAGTATTTT. Its protein product is CASSLRGRGDTQYF.

The CDR3 protein is CASSPTGLARFF. The CDR3 bases are TGTGCCAGCAGCCCGACGGGACTAGCCCGGTTCTTC. This chain uses TRBV14 with TRBJ2-1, with 9 bases fitting TRBD2. V lost 4 bases and J lost 15; bases outside the gene matches: 7. This CDR3 is 12 amino acids long. Germline V gives CDR1 SGHDN, CDR2 FVKESK.

The V call is TRBV7-9, the J call TRBJ1-6; 9 bases are a match to TRBD1. Trimming took 3 bases from V and 9 from J; bases not matched to a gene: 0. CDR1 and CDR2 from the germline V gene are SEHNR and FQNEAQ (reference sequence). The length of the CDR3 is 13 residues. The chain's CDR3 is CASSLGQGSPLHF. DNA of the CDR3: TGTGCCAGCAGCTTGGGACAGGGTTCACCCCTCCACTTT.

This clone was counted a few times. V gene TRBV9 combines with J gene TRBJ2-2; D remains ambiguous. Per germline, CDR1 SGDLS and CDR2 YYNGEE. Trimming cost V 1 base and J 7 bases, with 2 bases left between them. CDR3 length equals 11 residues. The CDR3 DNA is TGTGCCAGCAGCGTACTCGGGGAGCTGTTTTTT. Translated: CASSVLGELFF.

This chain uses TRBV11-2 with TRBJ2-5; 9 positions match TRBD1. The CDR3 is 14 amino acids. J lost 1 base, V lost 4 bases, and 1 base had no gene match. The germline gives CDR1 SGHAT, CDR2 FQNNGV. The CDR3 bases are TGTGCCAGCAGCTCGGGACAGGGCCAAGAGACCCAGTACTTC. Its protein is CASSSGQGQETQYF.

This clone was picked up one time. At one boundary the junction diverges from the germline segment, which might be a read error. The V gene is TRBV7-6, the J gene TRBJ2-3; 14 nucleotides match TRBD2. Germline V gives CDR1 SGHVS, CDR2 FNYEAQ. The CDR3 has 16 amino acids. This CDR3 is CASSDGTSGSRDTQYF. The CDR3 nucleotides read TGTGCCAGCAGCGACGGGACTAGCGGGAGCAGAGATACGCAGTATTTT.

This clone was seen a handful of times. V and J are TRBV9 and TRBJ1-2; 9 positions match TRBD1. This CDR3 contains 13 residues. The germline V gene encodes CDR1 SGDLS and CDR2 YYNGEE. Trimming cost V 3 bases and J 8 bases; bases outside gene matches: 5. The CDR3 is CASSEGQGRGYTF. Written as DNA, the CDR3 is TGTGCCAGCAGCGAGGGACAGGGACGGGGCTACACCTTC.

The rearrangement uses TRBV11-2 and TRBJ2-7; D unclear. Trimming removed 4 bases from V and 3 bases from J, with 10 bases in between. Germline CDR1 and CDR2: SGHAT and FQNNGV. The CDR3 runs to 13 residues. The CDR3 is CASSWWLFYEQYF. For the CDR3, the DNA is TGTGCCAGCAGCTGGTGGCTTTTCTACGAGCAGTACTTC.

The chain has TRBV4-1 and TRBJ1-3, with D perhaps TRBD1 (6 bases). The V gene's germline CDR1 is MGHRA and CDR2 YSYEKL. The CDR3 is 15 amino acids. V was shortened by 1 base and J by 1 base, with 8 bases between the two germline ends. In DNA, the CDR3 is TGCGCCAGCAGCCAAGGACAGGTATCTGGAAACACCATATATTTT. It codes for CASSQGQVSGNTIYF.

The rearrangement joins TRBV6-1 to TRBJ1-1; D is uncertain. There are 13 residues in the CDR3. CDR1 is MNHNS and CDR2 is SASEGT in the germline V gene. V was trimmed by 9 bases and J by 8 bases, leaving 19 bases between them. CDR3 in amino acids: CASGGETWLEAFF. The CDR3, as DNA: TGTGCCAGTGGCGGCGAGACCTGGTTGGAAGCTTTCTTT.

This clone was observed a single time. The rearrangement uses TRBV6-4 and TRBJ1-1, with a weak D call TRBD1 (5 bases). The CDR3 runs 13 residues. The V gene lost 4 bases and the J gene lost 1 base, with 7 bases spanning the gap. Germline-derived CDR1 and CDR2 are MRHNA and SNTAGT. DNA of the CDR3: TGTGCCAGCAGTGCCACAGGGAACACTGAAGCTTTCTTT. It specifies CASSATGNTEAFF.

By frequency in the sample, this clone is medium-sized. The chain carries TRBV13 and TRBJ2-7, with D hard to call. The germline V gene encodes CDR1 PRHDT and CDR2 FYEKMQ (reference sequence). The CDR3 extends over 15 amino acids. Deletions cut 2 bases from V and 6 bases from J, with 17 bases between. CDR3 sequence reads: CASSLSVSLNLEQYF. CDR3 nucleotide sequence: TGTGCCAGCAGCTTATCTGTGAGCCTGAACCTCGAGCAGTACTTC.

The V call is TRBV9, the J call TRBJ2-7; possibly TRBD2 for D (6 bases). The CDR3 has 16 amino acids. Germline values: CDR1 SGDLS, CDR2 YYNGEE. V was trimmed by 0 bases and J by 2 bases, leaving 15 bases between them. The CDR3 DNA follows: TGTGCCAGCAGCGTAGGCGGCGGGACTGGTACCTACGAGCAGTACTTC. As protein: CASSVGGGTGTYEQYF.

The chain is built from TRBV13 and TRBJ1-1; D possibly corresponds to TRBD1 (5 bases). Trimming took off 2 bases at V and 3 bases at J, with 13 bases between the two ends. CDR1 and CDR2 from the germline V gene are PRHDT and FYEKMQ (reference sequence). The CDR3 consists of 15 residues. Here the CDR3 reads CASSLLGPGHTEAFF. DNA of the CDR3: TGTGCCAGCAGCTTATTGGGGCCCGGGCACACTGAAGCTTTCTTT. The full variable domain, rest sourced from reference TRBV13 and TRBJ1-1, is AAGVIQSPRHLIKEKRETATLKCYPIPRHDTVYWYQQGPGQDPQFLISFYEKMQSDKGSIPDRFSAQQFSDYHSELNMSSLELGDSALYFCASSLLGPGHTEAFFGQGTRLTVV.

The rearrangement links TRBV9 to TRBJ2-1; 14 positions match TRBD2. CDR3 length: 16 residues. In germline, CDR1 is SGDLS, CDR2 YYNGEE. The junction had 7 bases not matched to a gene; V was cut back by 4 bases and J by 7 bases. CDR3 sequence (DNA): TGTGCCAGCAGCTCTTGGACTAGCGGGAGGAGGAATGAGCAGTTCTTC. Translating it yields CASSSWTSGRRNEQFF.